This T cell receptor beta chain stems from a study of regulatory T cells in long-lasting Graves disease. V gave up 0 bases and J gave up 2 bases, with 11 bases separating them. The length of the CDR3 is 15 residues. Per the germline V gene, CDR1 is ENHRY and CDR2 is SYGVKD. Study-wide results and caveats: Persistent cases favored TRBV28, TRBJ1-2 and TRBJ2-5. Small numbers of samples may have cut accuracy.

In building TCR beta libraries, iRepertoire HTBI primers were used together with Arm-PCR of CDR3 regions. A single record per CDR3 protein comes from TCRdb applying MiXCR to the multiplex PCR reads. The sample shows more than 300,000 distinct CDR3 sequences, roughly 25% of them seen only once. Time point here: persistent/refractory GD, antithyroid drugs over 5 years with positive TRAb. RNA extracted from PBMCs served as the sequencing template. Concerning this clonotype: The antigen is unknown. This may be a read error: a much more frequent sequence differs by one nucleotide. No conserved phenylalanine or tryptophan ends this CDR3, so it is likely a read error.

The material was peripheral blood mononuclear cells (PBMCs), obtained when the disease was refractory, from a patient treated with antithyroid drugs. This TCR was recovered from a woman in her thirties or forties with Graves disease. The V and J genes are TRBV10-3 and TRBJ2-7; D gene unclear. DNA for the CDR3: TGTGCCATCAGTGAGTCGGTGGGATTCACCTACGAGCAGTACCTC. Amino acids: CAISESVGFTYEQYL.